These 9 T cell receptor beta chains originate from one sample sequenced in a study of monozygotic twins with inflammatory bowel disease. TCRdb derives one entry per CDR3 protein from the 5' RACE reads, leaving out DNA. Recorded for this sample: about 210,000 distinct CDR3 sequences. Sequencing was performed on blood. These receptors were collected from a human donor with ulcerative colitis or Crohn's disease, or a healthy co-twin of an affected twin (not recorded which).

The chain employs TRBV5-1 and TRBJ2-2. Germline CDR1 and CDR2: SGHRS and YFSETQ. The CDR3 extends over 15 amino acids. CDR3 loop: CASSLQSTNTGELFF.

J is TRBJ1-1 and V is TRBV7-2. The V gene's germline CDR1 is SGHTA and CDR2 FQGNSA. The CDR3 extends over 15 amino acids. This CDR3 is CASSLEGLGTPEAFF. The variable domain in full, with the rest retrieved from reference TRBV7-2 and TRBJ1-1, is GAGVSQSPSNKVTEKGKDVELRCDPISGHTALYWYRQSLGQGLEFLIYFQGNSAPDKSGLPSDRFSAERTGGSVSTLTIQRTQQEDSAVYLCASSLEGLGTPEAFFGQGTRLTVV.

The chain couples TRBV15 to TRBJ2-1; TCRdb's D call, TRBD2, is unchecked because there is no DNA. Looked up from germline, CDR1 is LNHNV and CDR2 is YYDKDF (reference sequence). The CDR3 consists of 16 residues. The CDR3: CATSRVGAGGYNEQFF.

The chain employs TRBV7-8 and TRBJ1-3; the D gene TCRdb calls, TRBD1, cannot be checked with no DNA. The CDR3 is made up of 16 amino acids. Per the germline V gene, CDR1 is SGHVS and CDR2 is FQNEAQ. CDR3 protein: CASSPRGFISGNTIYF. The full variable domain, rest sourced from reference TRBV7-8 and TRBJ1-3, is GAGVSQSPRYKVAKRGQDVALRCDPISGHVSLFWYQQALGQGPEFLTYFQNEAQLDKSGLPSDRFFAERPEGSVSTLKIQRTQQEDSAVYLCASSPRGFISGNTIYFGEGSWLTVV.

The CDR3 here is CASSSSTGLNEQFF. The chain uses TRBV12-3 or TRBV12-4 and TRBJ2-1; TCRdb designates TRBD1, a call that cannot be tested without DNA. The CDR3 covers 14 residues.

The V and J genes are TRBV11-3 and TRBJ2-3; the TCRdb call, TRBD1, lacks DNA for checking. CDR1 and CDR2 from the germline V gene are SGHNT and YENEEA. The CDR3 totals 16 residues. The CDR3 loop is CASSLVGGGTTDTQYF.

The chain uses TRBV6-6 and TRBJ1-2; TCRdb names TRBD1, which stays unverified in the absence of DNA. Germline V gene sequence: CDR1 MNHNY, CDR2 SVGAGI (reference sequence). This CDR3 spans 13 amino acids. CDR3 sequence: CASSYGGSYGYTF.

The CDR3: CASRWTVKADQPQHF. The chain couples TRBV6-1 to TRBJ1-5; TCRdb picks TRBD1, but there is no DNA to check that call. CDR3 size: 15 residues. Germline assignment: CDR1 MNHNS and CDR2 SASEGT.

The chain links TRBV18 to TRBJ1-5; the D call of TRBD1 rests on TCRdb alone, since no DNA is present to check it. CDR3 size: 14 residues. Per germline, CDR1 KGHSH and CDR2 LQKENI. Here the CDR3 reads CASSPGTGNQPQHF.